What follows are 29 T cell receptor beta chains derived from one specimen sequenced in a study of T cells in Graves' hyperthyroidism and ophthalmopathy. Amplified TCR beta CDR3 regions derived from RNA transcripts. First-round RT-PCR with HTBI primers amplified the TCR CDR3 region. MiXCR was run by TCRdb on the multiplex PCR reads, yielding one entry per CDR3 protein. This table holds around 620,000 distinct CDR3 sequences, under 60% found once. Sequenced: peripheral blood or thyroid tissue (not recorded which). Receptors were obtained from an adult woman with Graves' disease, either hyperthyroidism or ophthalmopathy (not recorded which).

This clonotype was detected many times. The gene calls are TRBV20-1 and TRBJ1-1, with D unresolved. Between the trimmed V and J ends, which lost 1 base and 0 bases, there was a span of 18 bases. This CDR3 comprises 17 residues. CDR1 DFQATT and CDR2 SNEGSKA come from the germline V gene (reference sequence). CDR3 region: CSARGFGHLSMNTEAFF. The CDR3 nucleotides are TGCAGTGCTAGAGGGTTTGGGCATTTAAGCATGAACACTGAAGCTTTCTTT.

The gene calls are TRBV15 and TRBJ2-5; D might be TRBD1 (5 bases). The germline gives CDR1 LNHNV, CDR2 YYDKDF (reference sequence). The ends were cut back, 6 bases at V and 2 bases at J, with 22 bases in the middle. The length of the CDR3 is 17 residues. CDR3: CATRNPWMAGKQETQYF. The CDR3 nucleotides read TGTGCCACCAGGAACCCCTGGATGGCAGGGAAGCAAGAGACCCAGTACTTC.

In this sample, this clonotype turned up many times. The chain combines TRBV20-1 with TRBJ2-7; 7 bases match TRBD2. The V segment lost 1 base and the J segment 0 bases; nucleotides outside the gene matches: 6. The CDR3 is 15 amino acids. Germline assignment: CDR1 DFQATT and CDR2 SNEGSKA (reference sequence). The DNA of the CDR3 is TGCAGTGCTAGAGTAAGCGGGACGCCCTCCTACGAGCAGTACTTC. It encodes CSARVSGTPSYEQYF.

This clonotype was seen ten or more times. The CDR3 DNA reads as TGTGCCAGCAGCTTTACAGGGGGACCCTCAACTAATGAAAAACTGTTTTTT. The encoded protein is CASSFTGGPSTNEKLFF. The V call is TRBV7-9, the J call TRBJ1-4; 8 bases are a match to TRBD1. V gave up 3 bases and J gave up 0 bases; unmatched junction bases: 6. The CDR3 covers 17 residues. Looked up from germline, CDR1 is SEHNR and CDR2 is FQNEAQ (reference sequence). The complete variable domain, with remaining parts taken from reference TRBV7-9 and TRBJ1-4, reads DTGVSQNPRHKITKRGQNVTFRCDPISEHNRLYWYRQTLGQGPEFLTYFQNEAQLEKSRLLSDRFSAERPKGSFSTLEIQRTEQGDSAMYLCASSFTGGPSTNEKLFFGSGTQLSVL.

This clonotype was counted ten times or more. V is TRBV12-3 or TRBV12-4 and J is TRBJ1-5, with a weak D call TRBD1 (6 bases). This CDR3 region has 16 residues. V lost 7 bases to trimming and J lost 0 bases, with 16 bases between them. The CDR3 nucleotides read TGTGCCAGCACCAGGGAGGCAGGGGCTAGCAATCAGCCCCAGCATTTT. Translation: CASTREAGASNQPQHF.

This clonotype was seen repeatedly, ten times or more. The junction departs from the called germline gene at one end, perhaps through a read error. The chain employs TRBV6-1 and TRBJ2-7; 11 nucleotides align to TRBD2. Germline loops: CDR1 MNHNS, CDR2 SASEGT. CDR3 length: 17 amino acids. The CDR3 nucleotides read TGTGCCAGCAGCGAAGAGACTAGCGGGGCCCTCACCTACGAGCAGTACTTC. It is translated as CASSEETSGALTYEQYF.

The V and J genes are TRBV2 and TRBJ1-2; TRBD1 aligns across 8 bases. This CDR3 comprises 14 residues. V shed 3 bases, J shed 6 bases, and the junction held 6 bases outside the gene matches. From germline, CDR1 is SNHLY and CDR2 FYNNEI. The chain's CDR3 is CASSDRGRLDGYTF. CDR3 bases: TGTGCCAGCAGTGACAGGGGGCGCCTCGATGGCTACACCTTC.

The chain combines TRBV29-1 with TRBJ1-1; a weak D match, TRBD1 (6 bases). CDR3 size: 14 residues. Germline assignment: CDR1 SQVTM and CDR2 ANQGSEA. V was shortened by 6 bases and J by 1 base, with 15 bases between the two germline ends. The CDR3 sequence: CSVSEGGGNTEAFF. In nucleotides, the CDR3 is TGCAGCGTCTCCGAGGGGGGCGGGAACACTGAAGCTTTCTTT. Using reference TRBV29-1 and TRBJ1-1 for the parts outside the CDR3, the full variable domain is SAVISQKPSRDICQRGTSLTIQCQVDSQVTMMFWYRQQPGQSLTLIATANQGSEATYESGFVIDKFPISRPNLTFSTLTVSNMSPEDSSIYLCSVSEGGGNTEAFFGQGTRLTVV.

The genes are TRBV5-1 and TRBJ1-6, with D possibly matching TRBD1 (5 bases). The ends were cut back, 2 bases at V and 10 bases at J, with 10 bases in the middle. There are 13 residues in the CDR3. CDR1 and CDR2 from the germline V gene are SGHRS and YFSETQ. This CDR3 reads CASSFEGQSPLHF. For the CDR3, the DNA is TGCGCCAGCAGCTTTGAGGGGCAGTCACCCCTCCACTTT.

The chain joins TRBV6-1 to TRBJ1-1; 9 bases match TRBD1. With 6 bases clipped from V and 2 bases from J, the junction kept 7 bases outside the gene matches. Germline V gene sequence: CDR1 MNHNS, CDR2 SASEGT. The CDR3 spans 15 residues. The DNA of the CDR3 is TGTGCCAGCAGGGAAATGGGACAGGGAAACACTGAAGCTTTCTTT. Translated: CASREMGQGNTEAFF.

V is TRBV11-2 and J is TRBJ1-3; D might be TRBD1 (6 bases). V was trimmed by 0 bases and J by 4 bases, leaving 13 bases between them. CDR1 SGHAT and CDR2 FQNNGV come from the germline V gene. The CDR3 totals 16 residues. The CDR3 loop is CASSLEMAGAGNTIYF. The CDR3 DNA is TGTGCCAGCAGCTTAGAGATGGCGGGGGCCGGAAACACCATATATTTT.

This clonotype was detected many times. The chain recombines TRBV20-1 with TRBJ2-5; TRBD1 matches 9 bases. The CDR3 runs to 15 residues. Germline assignment: CDR1 DFQATT and CDR2 SNEGSKA (reference sequence). V was clipped by 5 bases and J by 5 bases; unmatched bases: 12. For the CDR3, the DNA is TGCAGTGCTCCCAAGGCCGGGACAGGGCAGGAGACCCAGTACTTC. This gives the protein CSAPKAGTGQETQYF.

The chain carries TRBV7-2 and TRBJ2-7; D is unclear. V was cut by 5 bases and J by 5 bases, with 13 bases left in between. Germline CDR1 SGHTA, CDR2 FQGNSA. This CDR3 has 13 residues. The DNA of the CDR3 is TGTGCCAGCAGCGTAGAAGTGGGCCACGAGCAGTACTTC. This translates into CASSVEVGHEQYF.

Many counts were recorded for this clonotype. The gene calls are TRBV2 and TRBJ1-2; tentatively, D is TRBD1 (6 bases). Between the trimmed V and J ends, which lost 7 bases and 8 bases, there was a span of 14 bases. The V gene's germline CDR1 is SNHLY and CDR2 FYNNEI. CDR3 length: 12 amino acids. The CDR3 DNA is TGTGCCAGCAATAAAGATGGGGGCGGCTACACCTTC. This gives the protein CASNKDGGGYTF.

The chain combines TRBV7-9 with TRBJ2-7; 9 bases line up with TRBD1. The V segment lost 6 bases and the J segment 9 bases; nucleotides outside the gene matches: 15. The CDR3 sequence is 15 residues long. From germline, CDR1 is SEHNR and CDR2 FQNEAQ (reference sequence). In DNA form, the CDR3 reads TGTGCCAGCAGTCTCACGGAGACAGGGGGAATAGGGCAGTACTTC. Its protein is CASSLTETGGIGQYF.

This clonotype was counted between two and nine times. This sequence joins TRBV19 and TRBJ2-6; the D is unclear. Trimming cost V 6 bases and J 3 bases, with 3 bases left between them. Germline V CDR1 and CDR2: LNHDA, SQIVND (reference sequence). The CDR3 length is 12 residues. The CDR3 bases are TGTGCCAGTAGCCGTGGGGCCAACGTCCTGACTTTC. This gives the protein CASSRGANVLTF.

This clonotype was recorded at least ten times. The chain links TRBV19 to TRBJ1-1; TRBD1 aligns across 9 bases. There are 17 residues in the CDR3. After removal of 6 bases from V and 0 bases from J, the junction contained 11 bases not matched to a gene. Per the germline V gene, CDR1 is LNHDA and CDR2 is SQIVND (reference sequence). DNA of the CDR3: TGTGCCAGTAGGGGGGGGACAGGGAATACGATGAACACTGAAGCTTTCTTT. It yields the protein CASRGGTGNTMNTEAFF.

This clonotype was detected ten times or more. This sequence joins TRBV7-3 and TRBJ2-7, with D perhaps assigned TRBD1 or TRBD2 (7 bases each). V lost 5 bases and J lost 3, with 14 bases in between. The CDR3 has 14 amino acids. CDR1 is SGHTA, CDR2 FQGTGA, per germline. CDR3 coding DNA: TGTGCCAGCAGCCCTCAGGGGGGGAGCTACGAGCAGTACTTC. Translation gives CASSPQGGSYEQYF.

This clonotype has ten or more counts. J is TRBJ2-5 and V is TRBV5-1; tentative D call: TRBD1 (6 bases). Germline-derived CDR1 and CDR2 are SGHRS and YFSETQ. The CDR3 sequence is 14 residues long. The V gene lost 4 bases and the J gene lost 5 bases, with 15 bases spanning the gap. CDR3 nucleotide sequence: TGCGCCAGCAGCCTTGAAACTCAGGGGGAGACCCAGTACTTC. This gives the protein CASSLETQGETQYF.

This chain joins TRBV7-6 and TRBJ2-2; possibly TRBD2 for D (5 bases). V gave up 3 bases and J gave up 0 bases, with 11 bases separating them. Germline CDR1 and CDR2: SGHVS and FNYEAQ. CDR3 length: 16 residues. The CDR3 region is CASSFSLGANTGELFF. The CDR3 bases are TGTGCCAGCAGCTTCAGTCTGGGAGCGAACACCGGGGAGCTGTTTTTT.

This clonotype occurred many times. The chain uses TRBV12-3 or TRBV12-4 and TRBJ1-5; weak D call: TRBD1 (5 bases). The CDR3 length is 14 residues. V was clipped by 3 bases and J by 4 bases, with 10 bases between them. The CDR3 nucleotides are TGTGCCAGCAGTTTGGGGGGTCCTAATCAGCCCCAGCATTTT. Its protein product is CASSLGGPNQPQHF.

The chain joins TRBV20-1 to TRBJ1-1, with a tentative D call TRBD1 (5 bases). Looked up from germline, CDR1 is DFQATT and CDR2 is SNEGSKA (reference sequence). Trimming pared 4 bases from V and 2 bases from J, leaving 17 bases between. This CDR3 contains 15 residues. The CDR3 loop reads CSAKGTGSINTEAFF. The CDR3 nucleotides read TGCAGTGCTAAGGGGACGGGGTCCATAAACACTGAAGCTTTCTTT.

This chain joins TRBV5-1 and TRBJ2-7, with 10 bases aligning to TRBD1. V gave up 0 bases and J gave up 2 bases; unmatched junction bases: 5. Germline V gene sequence: CDR1 SGHRS, CDR2 YFSETQ. CDR3 size: 16 residues. The CDR3 DNA sequence: TGCGCCAGCAGCTTGGGGACAGGGGGGTTTACCTACGAGCAGTACTTC. Amino acids: CASSLGTGGFTYEQYF.

The CDR3: CSAKGLAGVLYTGELFF. CDR3 coding DNA: TGCAGTGCTAAGGGACTAGCGGGAGTACTGTACACCGGGGAGCTGTTTTTT. The chain carries TRBV20-1 and TRBJ2-2; 14 nucleotides match TRBD2. This CDR3 is built from 17 residues. Germline lookup yields CDR1 DFQATT and CDR2 SNEGSKA (reference sequence). With V trimmed by 4 bases and J by 3 bases, 7 bases remained unmatched.

This clonotype was picked up many times. The chain recombines TRBV20-1 with TRBJ2-5; D could derive from TRBD1 or TRBD2 (6 bases each). Looked up from germline, CDR1 is DFQATT and CDR2 is SNEGSKA (reference sequence). The CDR3 runs 15 residues. Between the trimmed V and J ends, which lost 0 bases and 5 bases, there was a span of 16 bases. For the CDR3, the DNA is TGCAGTGCTAGAGATGGGGACTCGCAGGGGGAGACCCAGTACTTC. This gives the protein CSARDGDSQGETQYF.

This clonotype was seen many times. The V call is TRBV20-1, the J call TRBJ2-7; 9 bases line up with TRBD2. Germline V gene sequence: CDR1 DFQATT, CDR2 SNEGSKA (reference sequence). Trimming took 6 bases from V and 2 from J; bases not matched to a gene: 2. The CDR3 is made up of 12 amino acids. The CDR3 coding sequence is TGCAGTGCGACTAGCGGAACCTACGAGCAGTACTTC. This gives the protein CSATSGTYEQYF.

Note on this clonotype: A single base separates this from a much larger clone, so it may be a read error. CDR3 bases: TGTGCCAGCAGCTTGGGGGCAAGCACAGGTACGCAGTATTTT. This sequence encodes CASSLGASTGTQYF. The chain links TRBV7-9 to TRBJ2-3; maybe TRBD1 (6 bases). CDR1 SEHNR and CDR2 FQNEAQ come from the germline V gene (reference sequence). The CDR3 extends over 14 amino acids.

The chain links TRBV10-2 to TRBJ2-7, with 9 nucleotides matching TRBD2. This CDR3 is 16 amino acids long. Germline loops: CDR1 WSHSY, CDR2 SAAADI. V shed 7 bases and J 2 bases; nucleotides not matched to a gene: 12. The CDR3 DNA sequence: TGCGCCAGCACCACTGGAGCTAGCGGGACCCCCTACGAGCAGTACTTC. Protein: CASTTGASGTPYEQYF.

The chain is built from TRBV10-3 and TRBJ2-2; D uncertain. The CDR3 is 15 amino acids. CDR1 is ENHRY and CDR2 is SYGVKD in the germline V gene. Deletions cut 4 bases from V and 1 base from J, with 10 bases between. CDR3 sequence: CAISAPVGNTGELFF. CDR3 nucleotide sequence: TGTGCCATCAGTGCGCCGGTGGGGAACACCGGGGAGCTGTTTTTT.